The next 14 T cell receptor beta chains were all read from a single sample in a study of siplizumab effects on memory and regulatory T cells. Data came from immunoSEQ multiplex PCR; TCRdb stores just in-frame clones and leaves some out. This sample carries some 73,000 clones, 85% to 95% of them seen once, and the ten largest clones take 5%. Sequencing input: CD8+ T cells sorted from blood. These receptors all stem from a human donor in good health.

CDR3 region: CASSLQGLGEAFF. The CDR3 coding sequence is TGTGCCAGCAGCTTACAGGGCTTGGGTGAAGCTTTCTTT. The chain couples TRBV13 to TRBJ1-1; TRBD1 might be the D (5 bases). The ends were cut back, 2 bases at V and 7 bases at J, with 11 bases in the middle. There are 13 residues in the CDR3. Germline CDR1 and CDR2: PRHDT and FYEKMQ (reference sequence).

The V gene is TRBV30, the J gene TRBJ2-7, with 9 bases lining up with TRBD1. The V gene's germline CDR1 is GTSNPN and CDR2 SVGIG (reference sequence). The junction had 7 bases not matched to a gene; V was cut back by 2 bases and J by 2 bases. The CDR3 length is 15 residues. CDR3 nucleotide sequence: TGTGCCTGGAGTCGCCCGGGACAGGGTACCTACGAGCAGTACTTC. This sequence encodes CAWSRPGQGTYEQYF.

This chain uses TRBV12-5 with TRBJ1-4; 9 bases map to TRBD1. V lost 2 bases, J lost 5 bases, and 3 bases stayed unmatched. The CDR3 is 15 residues long. Per the germline V gene, CDR1 is LGHNT and CDR2 is FRNRAP. This CDR3 reads CASGLIQGANEKLFF. The CDR3 bases are TGTGCTAGTGGTTTGATACAGGGGGCCAATGAAAAACTGTTTTTT.

The chain carries TRBV15 and TRBJ2-7; 7 positions agree with TRBD1. Trimming took 1 base from V and 2 from J; bases not matched to a gene: 8. The germline V gene encodes CDR1 LNHNV and CDR2 YYDKDF (reference sequence). The CDR3 contains 16 residues. The DNA for the CDR3 is TGTGCCACCAGCAGAGGGCAGGGGGATAACACCTACGAGCAGTACTTC. Amino acid sequence: CATSRGQGDNTYEQYF.

The CDR3 DNA is TGTGCCAGCAGTTCGACCGGGGAGCTGTTTTTT. It encodes CASSSTGELFF. This chain connects TRBV6-6 to TRBJ2-2; D gene uncertain. V gave up 4 bases and J gave up 5 bases, with 2 bases separating them. Germline V gene sequence: CDR1 MNHNY, CDR2 SVGAGI (reference sequence). The CDR3 is 11 residues long.

The chain joins TRBV19 to TRBJ2-3; 8 positions agree with TRBD1. This CDR3 contains 15 residues. The germline V gene has CDR1 LNHDA and CDR2 SQIVND (reference sequence). V shed 1 base, J shed 6 bases, and the junction held 6 bases outside the gene matches. For the CDR3, the DNA is TGTGCCAGTAGTATAGCAGGGGGCGACGGGGATACGCAGTATTTT. Amino acids: CASSIAGGDGDTQYF.

V and J are TRBV30 and TRBJ2-1; D is possibly TRBD1 (5 bases). Deletions cut 0 bases from V and 8 bases from J, with 14 bases between. The length of the CDR3 is 14 residues. Germline CDR1 is GTSNPN and CDR2 is SVGIG (reference sequence). This CDR3 reads CAWSVGQGDDEQFF. CDR3 bases: TGTGCCTGGAGTGTGGGTCAGGGTGACGATGAGCAGTTCTTC.

The chain is built from TRBV9 and TRBJ1-2; D is unresolved. This CDR3 region has 15 residues. With 3 bases removed from V and 0 bases from J, the gap between germline ends came to 12 bases. Per germline, CDR1 SGDLS and CDR2 YYNGEE. In DNA form, the CDR3 reads TGTGCCAGCAGCGCCGGTGGGCGGACTAACTATGGCTACACCTTC. Its translation is CASSAGGRTNYGYTF.

The chain recombines TRBV5-4 with TRBJ1-1, with TRBD1 as a possible D gene (5 bases). The CDR3 runs 14 residues. The V end was cut by 0 bases, the J end by 3 bases, with 9 bases between. Germline loops: CDR1 SGHNT, CDR2 YYREEE (reference sequence). The DNA for the CDR3 is TGTGCCAGCAGCTTGGTGGGGGGGGACACTGAAGCTTTCTTT. This translates into CASSLVGGDTEAFF.

This clone was seen just once. J is TRBJ2-2 and V is TRBV6-1; possibly TRBD1 for D (5 bases). V lost 1 base to trimming and J lost 0 bases, with 9 bases between them. Germline loops: CDR1 MNHNS, CDR2 SASEGT. This CDR3 region has 16 residues. The CDR3: CASSEGGGANTGELFF. CDR3 in DNA: TGTGCCAGCAGTGAAGGGGGCGGTGCGAACACCGGGGAGCTGTTTTTT.

This chain links TRBV6-4 with TRBJ2-5; 9 bases fit TRBD2. The J segment lost 2 bases and the V segment lost 3 bases, leaving 4 bases of the junction unmatched. The CDR3 runs to 15 residues. Germline V gene sequence: CDR1 MRHNA, CDR2 SNTAGT. The CDR3 nucleotides read TGTGCCAGCAGTGATAGCGGGGGAAAACAAGAGACCCAGTACTTC. It yields the protein CASSDSGGKQETQYF.

The rearrangement links TRBV10-2 to TRBJ2-1; 9 nucleotides line up with TRBD2. The germline V gene encodes CDR1 WSHSY and CDR2 SAAADI. Trimming at V came to 3 bases and at J to 12 bases, leaving 0 bases not matched to a gene. The CDR3 loop spans 11 amino acids. The CDR3 nucleotides read TGCGCCAGCAGTGAACTAGCGGGGCAGTTCTTC. Protein product: CASSELAGQFF.

V usage is TRBV2 and J usage is TRBJ1-5, with 9 bases fitting TRBD1. The CDR3 loop spans 17 amino acids. Germline-derived CDR1 and CDR2 are SNHLY and FYNNEI. The J segment lost 0 bases and the V segment lost 11 bases, leaving 14 bases of the junction unmatched. The CDR3 DNA reads as TGTGCCGACTGGACAGGGGACCGTATTTATAGCAATCAGCCCCAGCATTTT. Amino acid sequence: CADWTGDRIYSNQPQHF.

The chain carries TRBV7-3 and TRBJ1-2; possibly TRBD1 for D (5 bases). Trimming took 0 bases from V and 3 from J, leaving 14 bases between them. The germline CDR1 and CDR2 sequences are SGHTA and FQGTGA. This CDR3 contains 16 residues. The CDR3 DNA reads TGTGCCAGCAGCTTAACCCCCGGGGGGTGGGACTATGGCTACACCTTC. This codes for CASSLTPGGWDYGYTF.